The 17 T cell receptor beta chains below were found in one sample sequenced in a study of cytomegalovirus exposure and HLA in healthy donors. The PCR had 60 Vbeta and 13 Jbeta primers. Measured with immunoSEQ multiplex PCR; TCRdb has only the in-frame clones, and not every one. The sample lists almost 200,000 clones, about 76% occurring once. The material sequenced was PBMCs. These receptors all come from a male donor in good health and CMV-seropositive.

This clone occurred once. The chain uses TRBV9 and TRBJ2-1; 9 bases agree with TRBD2. The germline V gene encodes CDR1 SGDLS and CDR2 YYNGEE. Trimming at V came to 0 bases and at J to 8 bases, leaving 6 bases not matched to a gene. This CDR3 has 15 amino acids. The CDR3 loop reads CASSVGAGGTYEQFF. CDR3 sequence (DNA): TGTGCCAGCAGCGTAGGGGCGGGGGGGACTTATGAGCAGTTCTTC.

This sequence joins TRBV6-5 and TRBJ2-1; D is undetermined. The V end was cut by 2 bases, the J end by 5 bases, with 10 bases between. In germline, CDR1 is MNHEY, CDR2 SVGAGI. The CDR3 covers 14 residues. The DNA for the CDR3 is TGTGCCAGCAGTTACGCGGCCCGTAACAATGAGCAGTTCTTC. Protein sequence: CASSYAARNNEQFF.

The J gene is TRBJ1-6, the V gene TRBV7-9; D ambiguous. V lost 2 bases, J lost 7 bases, and 9 bases lay in between. Germline V lookup: CDR1 SEHNR, CDR2 FQNEAQ (reference sequence). The CDR3 runs to 14 residues. In DNA, the CDR3 is TGTGCCAGCAGCTTAAGCCCCCAAAATTCACCCCTCCACTTT. Its translation is CASSLSPQNSPLHF. Full variable domain (remainder filled in from reference TRBV7-9 and TRBJ1-6): DTGVSQNPRHKITKRGQNVTFRCDPISEHNRLYWYRQTLGQGPEFLTYFQNEAQLEKSRLLSDRFSAERPKGSFSTLEIQRTEQGDSAMYLCASSLSPQNSPLHFGNGTRLTVT.

This clone was counted a few times. The chain is built from TRBV19 and TRBJ1-5, with a possible D match to TRBD1 (6 bases). The germline V and J ends were trimmed by 4 bases and 13 bases, with 11 bases remaining between them. CDR3 length equals 11 residues. CDR1 is LNHDA, CDR2 SQIVND, per germline (reference sequence). As DNA, the CDR3 is TGTGCCAGTAGTAACCGGGACAAACAGCATTTT. It specifies CASSNRDKQHF.

The chain carries TRBV9 and TRBJ2-3; 12 bases line up with TRBD2. This CDR3 is built from 16 residues. Losses at the gene ends were 2 bases for V and 4 bases for J; bases not matched to a gene: 5. Per the germline V gene, CDR1 is SGDLS and CDR2 is YYNGEE. The CDR3 nucleotides read TGTGCCAGCAGCGTCTCTAGCGGGGGGGCGCCAGATACGCAGTATTTT. This encodes CASSVSSGGAPDTQYF.

A few counts support this clone. The CDR3 bases are TGTGCCGTCCCGGCACAGTCAATATACGAGCAGTACTTC. This sequence encodes CAVPAQSIYEQYF. The chain has TRBV7-2 and TRBJ2-7; D is unclear. Germline V CDR1 and CDR2: SGHTA, FQGNSA. Trimming took 11 bases from V and 4 from J, leaving 18 bases between them. The CDR3 extends over 13 amino acids.

V usage is TRBV7-2 and J usage is TRBJ2-4, with 8 nucleotides matching TRBD1. Germline CDR1 reads SGHTA; CDR2 reads FQGNSA. This CDR3 region has 15 residues. With 1 base clipped from V and 10 bases from J, the junction kept 9 bases outside the gene matches. DNA of the CDR3: TGTGCCAGCAGCTTAGAACGTCAGGGGGCAGGTATTCAGTACTTC. Its translation is CASSLERQGAGIQYF.

This clone occurred a few times. CDR3 in DNA: TGTGCCAGCAGTGAATATGTGACGGGGAATCAGCCCCAGCATTTT. Its translation: CASSEYVTGNQPQHF. The chain carries TRBV2 and TRBJ1-5; D is uncertain. The CDR3 contains 15 residues. The V end was cut by 2 bases, the J end by 4 bases, with 12 bases between. Germline V gene data show CDR1 as SNHLY and CDR2 as FYNNEI.

V gene TRBV15 combines with J gene TRBJ2-1; the match to TRBD2 covers 8 bases. J gave up 5 bases and V 5 bases, and 11 bases lay outside the gene matches. Germline values: CDR1 LNHNV, CDR2 YYDKDF (reference sequence). There are 16 residues in the CDR3. This CDR3 reads CATSFSGTYLNNEQFF. The CDR3 DNA is TGTGCCACCAGCTTTAGCGGGACATACTTAAACAATGAGCAGTTCTTC. The full variable domain, in which reference TRBV15 and TRBJ2-1 provide the parts outside the CDR3, is DAMVIQNPRYQVTQFGKPVTLSCSQTLNHNVMYWYQQKSSQAPKLLFHYYDKDFNNEADTPDNFQSRRPNTSFCFLDIRSPGLGDTAMYLCATSFSGTYLNNEQFFGPGTRLTVL.

Concerning this clone itself: Other DNA sequences in the same sample also yield this CDR3. J is TRBJ2-7 and V is TRBV18; D might be TRBD2 (6 bases). This CDR3 region has 14 residues. Trimming pared 2 bases from V and 1 base from J, leaving 9 bases between. CDR1 and CDR2 (germline): KGHSH, LQKENI. The CDR3 loop reads CASSPGTSSYEQYF. Here the CDR3 DNA reads TGTGCCAGCTCACCAGGGACTTCTTCCTACGAGCAGTACTTC.

This chain joins TRBV9 and TRBJ1-3; no reliable D call. From germline, CDR1 is SGDLS and CDR2 YYNGEE. The CDR3 has 16 amino acids. Deletions cut 4 bases from V and 0 bases from J, with 14 bases between. CDR3 DNA: TGTGCCAGCAGCCCAGGCGGGAGGGACTCTGGAAACACCATATATTTT. Amino acids: CASSPGGRDSGNTIYF.

The chain recombines TRBV9 with TRBJ2-5, with 7 bases matching TRBD1. Germline values: CDR1 SGDLS, CDR2 YYNGEE. After removal of 0 bases from V and 4 bases from J, the junction contained 6 bases not matched to a gene. The CDR3 length is 15 residues. The CDR3 bases are TGTGCCAGCAGCGTAGGAGGGGGCGCCCCAGAGACCCAGTACTTC. Translation: CASSVGGGAPETQYF.

CDR3 DNA sequence: TGTGCCAGCAGCCCCAGGGTGTTCGGCCCAGATACGCAGTATTTT. Its translation: CASSPRVFGPDTQYF. The chain joins TRBV28 to TRBJ2-3; maybe TRBD1 (5 bases). Trimming left V 6 bases short and J 4 bases short, with 17 bases between. The germline V gene has CDR1 MDHEN and CDR2 SYDVKM. The CDR3 loop spans 15 amino acids.

J is TRBJ2-7 and V is TRBV5-1, with D perhaps TRBD1 (5 bases). The CDR3 contains 14 residues. In germline, CDR1 is SGHRS, CDR2 YFSETQ. V was clipped by 2 bases and J by 2 bases, with 11 bases between them. Written as DNA, the CDR3 is TGCGCCAGCAGCTTAACAGGACGAACCTACGAGCAGTACTTC. Its translation is CASSLTGRTYEQYF.

The rearrangement links TRBV11-2 to TRBJ2-3, with 10 positions matching TRBD2. V shed 5 bases, J shed 2 bases, and the junction held 10 bases outside the gene matches. The CDR3 runs to 17 residues. Germline V gives CDR1 SGHAT, CDR2 FQNNGV. CDR3 protein: CASSRSPGTSVTDTQYF. The CDR3 DNA reads TGTGCCAGCAGCCGATCGCCCGGGACTAGCGTCACAGATACGCAGTATTTT.

With respect to this clone: Relative to the germline gene, one junction end is altered; a read error may explain this. This chain joins TRBV7-9 and TRBJ1-1, with TRBD1 matching 7 bases. CDR3 length equals 17 residues. Germline values: CDR1 SEHNR, CDR2 FQNEAQ (reference sequence). The CDR3 loop is CSSSPLGGVGMNTEAFF. CDR3 DNA: TGTTCCAGCAGTCCATTAGGGGGCGTAGGAATGAACACTGAAGCTTTCTTT.

The chain employs TRBV5-6 and TRBJ2-3; tentative D call: TRBD1 (5 bases). V lost 3 bases to trimming and J lost 2 bases, with 16 bases between them. Germline CDR1 reads SGHDT; CDR2 reads YYEEEE. This CDR3 region has 16 residues. CDR3 region: CASSSPRQKITDTQYF. CDR3 bases: TGTGCCAGCAGCTCCCCTCGACAGAAGATCACAGATACGCAGTATTTT. The full variable domain, in which reference TRBV5-6 and TRBJ2-3 provide the parts outside the CDR3, is DAGVTQSPTHLIKTRGQQVTLRCSPKSGHDTVSWYQQALGQGPQFIFQYYEEEERQRGNFPDRFSGHQFPNYSSELNVNALLLGDSALYLCASSSPRQKITDTQYFGPGTRLTVL.